This TCR beta chain was recorded in a study of a mutant IDH1 vaccine in newly diagnosed glioma. At the level of the study: Prior therapy was radiotherapy, temozolomide, or both; most received both.

As for this clone: No antigen is known for it.

The method was immunoSEQ multiplex PCR; TCRdb's version includes in-frame clones alone and lacks a portion of them. The sample carries about 41,000 clones, 85% to 90% recorded once. The CDR3 length is 15 residues. The germline V and J ends were trimmed by 1 base and 1 base, with 11 bases remaining between them. Germline CDR1 is MGHRA and CDR2 is YSYEKL. The time point: week 35, safety follow-up. Vaccination used 300 ug of mutant IDH1 20-mer peptide per dose, with topical imiquimod. This clonotype was sampled from a man in his forties with glioma. Sequencing used PBMCs, obtained from a glioma patient whose treatment included an IDH1 peptide vaccine. This chain links TRBV4-1 with TRBJ2-7; tentatively, D is TRBD1 or TRBD2 (5 bases each). The CDR3 region has the DNA TGCGCCAGCAGCCAAGTGGGGCGGAGGTCCTACGAGCAGTACTTC. It encodes CASSQVGRRSYEQYF.